This T cell receptor beta chain was found in a study of vaccination and CD4 T cells after COVID-19. The assay that was used to sequence DNA from cultured CD4+ T cells was the Oncomine TCR Beta short-read assay. From the PCR reads, TCRdb called clonotypes with MiXCR, one entry per CDR3 protein. The repertoire has some 14,000 distinct CDR3 sequences, about three fifths of them found once; the top ten carry more than 11%. Treatment in this sample: roughly 10-day PBMC culture with coronavirus spike peptide pools or control peptides (ViraFEST assay). ViraFEST enlarged antigen-specific T cell populations with peptide pools and afterwards sequenced TCRs. The length of the CDR3 is 12 residues. The germline V and J ends were trimmed by 3 bases and 0 bases, with 2 bases remaining between them. This clonotype has only a few counts. What it recognizes is unknown.

The receptor comes from a human donor who had recovered from COVID-19. The sequencing sample was made of CD4+ T cells from blood, cultured in vitro. The chain recombines TRBV12-3 or TRBV12-4 with TRBJ1-2, with D unresolved. CDR3 loop: CASSFSNYGYTF. In nucleotides, the CDR3 is TGTGCCAGCAGTTTTTCTAACTATGGCTACACCTTC.